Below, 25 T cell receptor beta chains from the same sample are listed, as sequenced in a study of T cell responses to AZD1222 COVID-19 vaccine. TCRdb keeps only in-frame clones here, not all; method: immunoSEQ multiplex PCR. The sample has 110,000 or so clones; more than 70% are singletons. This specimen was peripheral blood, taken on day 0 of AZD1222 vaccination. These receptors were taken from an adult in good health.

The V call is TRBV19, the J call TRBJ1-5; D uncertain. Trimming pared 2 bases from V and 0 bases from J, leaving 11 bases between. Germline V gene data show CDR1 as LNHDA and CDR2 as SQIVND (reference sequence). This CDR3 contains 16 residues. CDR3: CASSILGDVSNQPQHF. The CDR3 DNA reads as TGTGCCAGTAGTATATTGGGAGATGTTAGCAATCAGCCCCAGCATTTT.

This CDR3 reads CASSPYAEAFF. The CDR3, as DNA: TGTGCCAGCAGTCCTTATGCTGAAGCTTTCTTT. This sequence joins TRBV28 and TRBJ1-1, with D unclear. The CDR3 spans 11 residues. Germline V gene lookup returns CDR1 MDHEN and CDR2 SYDVKM. V was shortened by 5 bases and J by 6 bases, with 7 bases between the two germline ends. Full variable domain (remainder filled in from reference TRBV28 and TRBJ1-1): DVKVTQSSRYLVKRTGEKVFLECVQDMDHENMFWYRQDPGLGLRLIYFSYDVKMKEKGDIPEGYSVSREKKERFSLILESASTNQTSMYLCASSPYAEAFFGQGTRLTVV.

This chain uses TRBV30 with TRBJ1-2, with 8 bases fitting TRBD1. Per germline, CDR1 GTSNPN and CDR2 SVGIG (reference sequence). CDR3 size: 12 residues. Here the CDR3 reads CAATGTGRGYTF. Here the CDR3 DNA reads TGTGCGGCAACTGGGACAGGAAGAGGCTACACCTTC.

Here the CDR3 DNA reads TGTGCCAGCCATTCTATCCTGAAGGGAAACACCATATATTTT. Translating gives CASHSILKGNTIYF. The rearrangement joins TRBV6-5 to TRBJ1-3; no reliable D call. Germline V gene sequence: CDR1 MNHEY, CDR2 SVGAGI. The CDR3 loop spans 14 amino acids. The V end lost 8 bases, the J end lost 4 bases, and 15 bases lay between the germline ends.

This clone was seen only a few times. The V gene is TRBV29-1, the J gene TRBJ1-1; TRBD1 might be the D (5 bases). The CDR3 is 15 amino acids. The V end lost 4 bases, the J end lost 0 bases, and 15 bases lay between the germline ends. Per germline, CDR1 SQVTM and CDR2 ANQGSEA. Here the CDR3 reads CSVGSGTDLNTEAFF. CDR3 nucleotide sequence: TGCAGCGTTGGGTCAGGGACCGATCTGAACACTGAAGCTTTCTTT. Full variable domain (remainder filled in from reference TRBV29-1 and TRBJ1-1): SAVISQKPSRDICQRGTSLTIQCQVDSQVTMMFWYRQQPGQSLTLIATANQGSEATYESGFVIDKFPISRPNLTFSTLTVSNMSPEDSSIYLCSVGSGTDLNTEAFFGQGTRLTVV.

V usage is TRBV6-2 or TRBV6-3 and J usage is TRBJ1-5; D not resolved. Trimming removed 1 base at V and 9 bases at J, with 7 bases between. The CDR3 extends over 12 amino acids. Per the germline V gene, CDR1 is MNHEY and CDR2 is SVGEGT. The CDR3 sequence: CASSYWTGPQHF. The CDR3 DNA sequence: TGTGCCAGCAGTTACTGGACTGGGCCCCAGCATTTT.

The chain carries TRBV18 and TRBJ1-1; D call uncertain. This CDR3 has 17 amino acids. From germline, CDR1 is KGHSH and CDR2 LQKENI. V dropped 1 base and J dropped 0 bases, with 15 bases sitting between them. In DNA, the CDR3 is TGTGCCAGCTCACCACGTTCAGAACCCAGTTTGAACACTGAAGCTTTCTTT. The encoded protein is CASSPRSEPSLNTEAFF.

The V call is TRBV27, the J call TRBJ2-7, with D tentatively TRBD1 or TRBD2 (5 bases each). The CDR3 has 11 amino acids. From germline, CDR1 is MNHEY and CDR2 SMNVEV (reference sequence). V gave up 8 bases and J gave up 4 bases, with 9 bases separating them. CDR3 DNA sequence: TGTGCCAGCGGGGACGGGTACGAGCAGTACTTC. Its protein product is CASGDGYEQYF.

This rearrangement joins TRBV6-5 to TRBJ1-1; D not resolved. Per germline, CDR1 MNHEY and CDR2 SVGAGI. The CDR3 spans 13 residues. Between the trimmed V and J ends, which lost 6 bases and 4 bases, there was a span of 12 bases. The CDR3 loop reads CASRPLLGTEAFF. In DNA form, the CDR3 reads TGTGCCAGCAGGCCCCTTTTAGGCACTGAAGCTTTCTTT.

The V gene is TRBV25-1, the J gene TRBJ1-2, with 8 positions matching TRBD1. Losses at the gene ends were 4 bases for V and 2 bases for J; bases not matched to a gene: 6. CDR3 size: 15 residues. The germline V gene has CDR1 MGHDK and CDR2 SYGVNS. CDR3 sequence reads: CASSGGRDRNYGYTF. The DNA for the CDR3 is TGTGCCAGCAGTGGCGGGCGGGACAGGAACTATGGCTACACCTTC.

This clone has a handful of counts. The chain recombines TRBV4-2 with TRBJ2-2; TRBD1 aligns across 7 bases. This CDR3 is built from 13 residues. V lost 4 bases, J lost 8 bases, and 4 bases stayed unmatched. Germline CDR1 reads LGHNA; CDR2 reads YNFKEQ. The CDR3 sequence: CASSRGGSGELFF. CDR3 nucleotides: TGTGCCAGCAGCCGAGGGGGCTCGGGGGAGCTGTTTTTT.

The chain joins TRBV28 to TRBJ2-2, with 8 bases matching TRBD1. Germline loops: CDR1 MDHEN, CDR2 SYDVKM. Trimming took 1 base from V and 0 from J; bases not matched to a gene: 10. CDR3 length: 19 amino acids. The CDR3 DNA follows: TGTGCCAGCAGTTTATCAGGGACAGGACAGTTCGCGAACACCGGGGAGCTGTTTTTT. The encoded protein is CASSLSGTGQFANTGELFF. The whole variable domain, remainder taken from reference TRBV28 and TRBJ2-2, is DVKVTQSSRYLVKRTGEKVFLECVQDMDHENMFWYRQDPGLGLRLIYFSYDVKMKEKGDIPEGYSVSREKKERFSLILESASTNQTSMYLCASSLSGTGQFANTGELFFGEGSRLTVL.

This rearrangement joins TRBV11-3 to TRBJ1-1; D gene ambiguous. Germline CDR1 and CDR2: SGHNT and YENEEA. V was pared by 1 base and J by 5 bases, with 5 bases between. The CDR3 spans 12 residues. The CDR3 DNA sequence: TGTGCCAGCAGCTTAGGCCGGACTGAAGCTTTCTTT. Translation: CASSLGRTEAFF.

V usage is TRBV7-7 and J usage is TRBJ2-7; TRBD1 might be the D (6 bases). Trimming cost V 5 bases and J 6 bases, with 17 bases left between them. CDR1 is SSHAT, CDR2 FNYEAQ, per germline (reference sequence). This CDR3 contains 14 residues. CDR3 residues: CASSPGTTGSEQYF. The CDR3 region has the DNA TGTGCCAGCAGCCCCGGGACAACCGGCTCCGAGCAGTACTTC.

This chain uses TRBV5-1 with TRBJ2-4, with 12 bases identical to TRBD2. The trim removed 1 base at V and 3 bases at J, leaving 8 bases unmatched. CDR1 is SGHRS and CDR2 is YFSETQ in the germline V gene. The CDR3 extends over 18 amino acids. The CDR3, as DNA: TGCGCCAGCAGCTTGCGGCTAGCGGGGGGGCTCGGCAAAAACATTCAGTACTTC. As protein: CASSLRLAGGLGKNIQYF.

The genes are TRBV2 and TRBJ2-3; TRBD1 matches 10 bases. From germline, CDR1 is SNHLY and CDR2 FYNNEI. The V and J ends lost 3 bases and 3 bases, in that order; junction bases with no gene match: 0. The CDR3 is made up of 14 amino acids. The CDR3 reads CASSEGQGTDTQYF. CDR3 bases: TGTGCCAGCAGTGAGGGACAGGGGACAGATACGCAGTATTTT.

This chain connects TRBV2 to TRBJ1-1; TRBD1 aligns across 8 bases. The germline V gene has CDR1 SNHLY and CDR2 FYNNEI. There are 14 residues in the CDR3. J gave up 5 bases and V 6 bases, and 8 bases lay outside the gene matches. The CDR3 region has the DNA TGTGCCAGCAGCGACCGGACAGGGTATACTGAAGCTTTCTTT. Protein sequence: CASSDRTGYTEAFF.

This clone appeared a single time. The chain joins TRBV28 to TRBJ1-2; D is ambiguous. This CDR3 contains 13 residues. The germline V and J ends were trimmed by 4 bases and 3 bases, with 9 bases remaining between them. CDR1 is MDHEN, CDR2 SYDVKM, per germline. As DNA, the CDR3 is TGTGCCAGCAGTTCCCGAGCGGACTATGGCTACACCTTC. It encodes CASSSRADYGYTF.

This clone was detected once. The CDR3 here is CAWSVSGGNTGELFF. The CDR3 DNA reads as TGTGCCTGGAGTGTATCCGGGGGAAACACCGGGGAGCTGTTTTTT. J is TRBJ2-2 and V is TRBV30, with a possible D match to TRBD2 (6 bases). V was clipped by 0 bases and J by 2 bases, with 10 bases between them. The CDR3 runs to 15 residues. Germline V lookup: CDR1 GTSNPN, CDR2 SVGIG (reference sequence). Looking up the rest from reference TRBV30 and TRBJ2-2 gives the full variable domain: SQTIHQWPATLVQPVGSPLSLECTVEGTSNPNLYWYRQAAGRGLQLLFYSVGIGQISSEVPQNLSASRPQDRQFILSSKKLLLSDSGFYLCAWSVSGGNTGELFFGEGSRLTVL.

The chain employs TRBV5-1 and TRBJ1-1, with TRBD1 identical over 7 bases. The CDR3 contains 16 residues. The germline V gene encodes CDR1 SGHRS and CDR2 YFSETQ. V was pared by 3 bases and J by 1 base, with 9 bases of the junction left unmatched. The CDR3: CASSWNPGQRNTEAFF. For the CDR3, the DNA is TGCGCCAGCAGCTGGAACCCGGGACAGAGGAACACTGAAGCTTTCTTT.

Written as DNA, the CDR3 is TGTGCCAGCAGCCAAACTATGCGGAACTCTGGAAACACCATATATTTT. Residues: CASSQTMRNSGNTIYF. The chain links TRBV16 to TRBJ1-3; no clear D. Germline lookup yields CDR1 KGHSY and CDR2 FQNENV. The CDR3 spans 16 residues. Deletions cut 2 bases from V and 0 bases from J, with 11 bases between. Full variable domain (missing parts from reference TRBV16 and TRBJ1-3): GEEVAQTPKHLVRGEGQKAKLYCAPIKGHSYVFWYQQVLKNEFKFLISFQNENVFDETGMPKERFSAKCLPNSPCSLEIQATKLEDSAVYFCASSQTMRNSGNTIYFGEGSWLTVV.

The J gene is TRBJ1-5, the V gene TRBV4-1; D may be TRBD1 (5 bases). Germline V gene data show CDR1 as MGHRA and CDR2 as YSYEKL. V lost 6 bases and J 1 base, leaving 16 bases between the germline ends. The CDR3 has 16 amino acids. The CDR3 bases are TGCGCCAGCAGTCCCGCGGTGGGGACCAGCAATCAGCCCCAGCATTTT. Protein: CASSPAVGTSNQPQHF.

The chain's CDR3 is CASTLPGETQYF. The CDR3 bases are TGTGCCAGCACTCTACCGGGGGAGACCCAGTACTTC. The chain carries TRBV12-3 or TRBV12-4 and TRBJ2-5, with a weak D call TRBD2 (5 bases). Trimming took 7 bases from V and 5 from J, leaving 11 bases between them. This CDR3 has 12 residues.

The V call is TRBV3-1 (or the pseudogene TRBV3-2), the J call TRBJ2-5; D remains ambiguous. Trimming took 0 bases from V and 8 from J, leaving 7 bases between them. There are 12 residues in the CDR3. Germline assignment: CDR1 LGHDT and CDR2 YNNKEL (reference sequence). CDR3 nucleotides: TGTGCCAGCAGCCAAGATCCCCGTACCCAGTACTTC. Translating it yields CASSQDPRTQYF.

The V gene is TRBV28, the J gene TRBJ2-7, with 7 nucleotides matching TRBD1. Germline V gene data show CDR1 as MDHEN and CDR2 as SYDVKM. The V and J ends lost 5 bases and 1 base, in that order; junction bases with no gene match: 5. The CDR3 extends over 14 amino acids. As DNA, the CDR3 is TGTGCCAGCAGTCAGACAGGGAATTCCTACGAGCAGTACTTC. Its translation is CASSQTGNSYEQYF.